This TCR beta chain is from a study of cytomegalovirus exposure and HLA in healthy donors. To note about this clone: Its antigen remains unknown.

With 60 Vbeta and 13 Jbeta primers, the PCR was carried out. As handled by the study authors: Later, 80 million or so unique TCR beta chains were counted in an analysis, and about 10 million of them were shared. Generated by immunoSEQ multiplex PCR, the TCRdb table keeps only in-frame clones and is missing some. V, J and clone size are those of that table, while D and trimming were read from the DNA. Of approximately 140,000 clones listed, 82% were seen once; the top ten hold approximately 3.2%. The CDR3 length is 15 residues. Germline V gives CDR1 SNHLY, CDR2 FYNNEI. The V gene end was trimmed by 7 bases and the J gene end by 4 bases; junction bases not matched to a gene: 12. General study findings and limits: Later analysis indicated greater clonal expansion among HLA-associated TCR beta chains than among equally common other chains. A few of the chains that were CMV-associated were confirmed in vitro to be specific for CMV antigens.

The rearrangement uses TRBV2 and TRBJ1-1; 7 bases map to TRBD1. The origin of this receptor is a man between 18 and 35 years old in good health and CMV-seropositive. Sequencing was carried out using PBMCs. As DNA, the CDR3 is TGTGCCAGCACCGGTCAACAGGGGATCGGCACTGAAGCTTTCTTT. Its protein is CASTGQQGIGTEAFF.